What follows describes a single T cell receptor beta chain. No antigen is known for it. No quality values exist for individual bases; no much larger clone is one base distant. Via the germline V gene, CDR1 is LGHNT and CDR2 FRNRAP. V is trimmed back by 6 bases and J by 0 bases, and the junction contains 4 bases that no gene match accounts for. The CDR3 numbers 15 residues from cysteine through phenylalanine. The only DNA kept is the CDR3, 45 bases in frame from the first base. The data originate from a study of control samples from healthy donors and cancer patients (dated by TCRdb to the early 2020s). The method was the immunoSEQ multiplex PCR assay. Here the immuneACCESS table is served through TCRdb, limited to in-frame sequences with V and J called. Missing clones are a known gap in these copies; in checked studies unresolved V genes cover under half, and the rest lacks a known reason. Present in this sample are some 250,000 clones, approximately 80% of which were seen just once. The ten largest clones represent 13% of the sample.

The sequence links TRBV12-5 to TRBJ2-1; 8 of the junction bases match TRBD1. The sequencing sample was made of PBMCs. The clonotype was recovered from a woman aged 60-75 years with lung cancer. The CDR3 loop reads CASGLTGGSYNEQFF. The DNA reads TGTGCTAGTGGACTAACAGGGGGCTCCTACAATGAGCAGTTCTTC.